What follows describes a single T cell receptor (beta chain). The antigen remains undetermined. Amplification yielded TCR beta CDR3 regions, with RNA transcripts as the source. Primed by the HTBI set, a first-round RT-PCR was run on the TCR CDR3. Using its own MiXCR run on the multiplex PCR reads, TCRdb lists one record per CDR3 protein. The data show some 740,000 distinct CDR3 sequences, roughly 15% seen once. The data are from a study of T cells in Graves' hyperthyroidism and ophthalmopathy. The CDR3 runs to 14 residues. V was shortened by 4 bases and J by 3 bases, with 10 bases between the two germline ends. Germline loops: CDR1 SGHTA, CDR2 FQGNSA. Over 18 months, lack of ophthalmopathy progression marked Graves' hyperthyroidism as stable. Patients were excluded for uncontrolled infection, other autoimmune disease, pregnancy or lactation. Clinical symptoms, serum thyroxine and TRAb, thyroid ultrasound and orbital computed tomography together formed the diagnostic basis.

General study results and limits: Ophthalmopathy could be told apart from stable hyperthyroidism with a 13 V-J model.

This sequence originates from a woman aged 18-30 years with Graves' hyperthyroidism. Input material: blood. The chain recombines TRBV7-2 with TRBJ2-1; D call uncertain. This chain's CDR3 is CASSSSPYYNEQFF. As DNA, the CDR3 is TGTGCCAGCAGCTCTAGTCCCTACTACAATGAGCAGTTCTTC.